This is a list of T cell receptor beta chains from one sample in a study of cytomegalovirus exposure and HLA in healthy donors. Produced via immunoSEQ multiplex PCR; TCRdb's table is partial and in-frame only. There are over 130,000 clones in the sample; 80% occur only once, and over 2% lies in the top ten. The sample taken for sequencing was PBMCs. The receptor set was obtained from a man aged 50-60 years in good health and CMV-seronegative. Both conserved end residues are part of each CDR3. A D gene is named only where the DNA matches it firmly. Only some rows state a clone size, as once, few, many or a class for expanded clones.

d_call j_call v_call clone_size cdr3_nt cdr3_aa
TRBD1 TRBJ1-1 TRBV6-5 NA TGTGCCAGCAGTTACGAAGGGACAGGGATGACTGAAGCTTTCTTT CASSYEGTGMTEAFF
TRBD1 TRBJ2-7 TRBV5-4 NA TGTGCCAGCAGCTTGCCTGGACAGGGTTTCCACGAGCAGTACTTC CASSLPGQGFHEQYF
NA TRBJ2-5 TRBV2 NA TGTGCCAGCATGCGGGACTCGGAGACCCAGTACTTC CASMRDSETQYF
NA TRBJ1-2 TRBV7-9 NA TGTGCCAGCACACCGGGACAATCGGGGCGGGATGGCTACACCTTC CASTPGQSGRDGYTF
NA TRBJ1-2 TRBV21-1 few TGTGCCAGCAGCCTCCGGGACAACGCTAACTATGGCTACACCTTC CASSLRDNANYGYTF
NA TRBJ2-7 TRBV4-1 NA TGCGCCAGCAGCCTTTCAGGATTCTACGAGCAGTACTTC CASSLSGFYEQYF
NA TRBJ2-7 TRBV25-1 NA TGTGCCAGCAGTGGATCCTTGAGCTCCTACGAGCAGTACTTC CASSGSLSSYEQYF
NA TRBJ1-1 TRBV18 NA TGTGCCAGCTCACCACCGGGAGGAAGGACTGAAGCTTTCTTT CASSPPGGRTEAFF
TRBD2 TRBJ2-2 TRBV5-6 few TGTGCCAGCAGCCGCGAGCGGGGGGGAGGAAACACCGGGGAGCTGTTTTTT CASSRERGGGNTGELFF
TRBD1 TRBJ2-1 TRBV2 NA TGTGCCAGCAGTGTTGGACAGGGCAGTGAGCAGTTCTTC CASSVGQGSEQFF
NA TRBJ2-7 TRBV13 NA TGTGCCAGCAGCCCAGAGCGGGTAAGCTCCTACGAGCAGTACTTC CASSPERVSSYEQYF
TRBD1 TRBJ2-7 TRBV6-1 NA TGTGCCAGCAGTGAAGTGGACAGGGCCTACGAGCAGTACTTC CASSEVDRAYEQYF
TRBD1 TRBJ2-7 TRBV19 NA TGTGCCAGTAAGCAGACAGGGATTAACGAGCAGTACTTC CASKQTGINEQYF
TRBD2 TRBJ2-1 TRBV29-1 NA TGCAGCGCCCGGGACTATATCAATGAGCAGTTCTTC CSARDYINEQFF
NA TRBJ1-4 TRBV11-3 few TGTGCCAGCAGCCCCGGTCCTAATGAAAAACTGTTTTTT CASSPGPNEKLFF
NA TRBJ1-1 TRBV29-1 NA TGCAGCGTTGTGCGGGTAATGAACACTGAAGCTTTCTTT CSVVRVMNTEAFF
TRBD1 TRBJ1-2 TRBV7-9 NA TGTGCCAGCAGCTTAGGGGACAGACCCAACTATGGCTACACCTTC CASSLGDRPNYGYTF
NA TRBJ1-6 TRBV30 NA TGTGCCTGGAGTGTAGGGGGAATACGGAATTCACCCCTCCACTTT CAWSVGGIRNSPLHF
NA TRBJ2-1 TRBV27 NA TGTGCCAGCAGTTTGGGCAAGTACAATGAGCAGTTCTTC CASSLGKYNEQFF
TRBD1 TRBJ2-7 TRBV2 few TGTGCCAGCAAAGGGGACAGGATAACCTACGAGCAGTACTTC CASKGDRITYEQYF
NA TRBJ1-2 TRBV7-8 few TGTGCCAGCAGCCCAGGCAGCTATGGCTACACCTTC CASSPGSYGYTF
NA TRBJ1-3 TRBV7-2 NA TGTGCCAGCAGCTTAGCGCAGGGCAACTCTGGAAACACCATATATTTT CASSLAQGNSGNTIYF
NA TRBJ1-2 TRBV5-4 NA TGTGCCAGCAGCTTGGACAGGAGCGGGGGCTACACCTTC CASSLDRSGGYTF
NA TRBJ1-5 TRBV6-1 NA TGTGCCAGCAACCAGGGTAGGGGCAATCAGCCCCAGCATTTT CASNQGRGNQPQHF
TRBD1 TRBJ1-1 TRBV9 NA TGTGCCAGCAGCCGTACGGCCGGGACAGGTAACACTGAAGCTTTCTTT CASSRTAGTGNTEAFF
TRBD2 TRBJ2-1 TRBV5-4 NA TGTGCCAGCAGCTTCGTGAATAGCGGGTACAATGAGCAGTTCTTC CASSFVNSGYNEQFF
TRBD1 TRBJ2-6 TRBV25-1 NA TGTGCCAGCAGCGCAGGGGGCACCAACGTCCTGACTTTC CASSAGGTNVLTF
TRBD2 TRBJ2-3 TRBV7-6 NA TGTGCCAGCAGCTTAGGAGGGACTAGCGGGAGGGATACGCAGTATTTT CASSLGGTSGRDTQYF
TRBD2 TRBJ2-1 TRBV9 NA TGTGCCAGCACCCCTACACTAGCGGGGCTCTACAATGAGCAGTTCTTC CASTPTLAGLYNEQFF
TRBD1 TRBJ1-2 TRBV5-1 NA TGCGCCAGCAGCACCTCCAAGACAGGGACCCTGCTGGGCTACACCTTC CASSTSKTGTLLGYTF
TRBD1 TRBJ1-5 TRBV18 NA TGTGCCAGCTCACCGACAGGGTTAGAGCATCAGCCCCAGCATTTT CASSPTGLEHQPQHF
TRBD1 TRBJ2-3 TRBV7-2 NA TGTGCCAGCAGTCCAGGGGGCGCGGAGCATACGCAGTATTTT CASSPGGAEHTQYF
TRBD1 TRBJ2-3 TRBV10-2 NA TGCGCCAGCAGTGAGGGACAGGGGCGCACAGATACGCAGTATTTT CASSEGQGRTDTQYF